By share of the sample, the clone carrying this T cell receptor beta chain is medium-sized. One end of the junction is discordant with germline, which a read error may explain. Multiplex touch-down PCR with TRB-A/B primers amplified rearranged V-D-J TRB sequences. TCRdb processed the multiplex PCR reads anew with MiXCR; each CDR3 protein has one entry. Here the sample spans over a thousand distinct CDR3 sequences, more than 20% being singletons. The data belong to a study of T cell repertoires in aging, cancer and after chemotherapy. Study-wide background: Six age groups, ranging from 30 or younger to 70 or older, included the donors.

The template was genomic DNA from peripheral blood, not RNA. The CDR3 runs 12 residues. The chain carries TRBV12-3 or TRBV12-4 and TRBJ2-7, with D perhaps TRBD2 (6 bases). This TCR was sampled from a human donor with a solid tumor. The sequencing input was blood. The CDR3 is CASSFTGVETSF. CDR3 coding DNA: TGTGCCAGCAGTTTTACGGGGGTAGAAACGAGCTTC.